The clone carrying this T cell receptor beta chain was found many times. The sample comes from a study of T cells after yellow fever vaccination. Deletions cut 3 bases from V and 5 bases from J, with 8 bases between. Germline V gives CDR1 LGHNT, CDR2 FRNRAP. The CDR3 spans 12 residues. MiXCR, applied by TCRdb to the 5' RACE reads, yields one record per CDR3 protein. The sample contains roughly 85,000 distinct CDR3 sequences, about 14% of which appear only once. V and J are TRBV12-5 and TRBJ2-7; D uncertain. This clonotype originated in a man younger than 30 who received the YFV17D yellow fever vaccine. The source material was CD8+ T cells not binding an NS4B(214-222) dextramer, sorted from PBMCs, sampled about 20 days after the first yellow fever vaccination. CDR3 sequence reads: CASGFRLDEQYF. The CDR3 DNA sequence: TGTGCTAGTGGTTTTAGGTTGGACGAGCAGTACTTC.